This T cell receptor beta chain was identified in a study of cytomegalovirus exposure and HLA in healthy donors. 60 Vbeta and 13 Jbeta primers were used in PCR. Sequenced by immunoSEQ multiplex PCR; TCRdb stores in-frame clones only, minus some. The sample yields about 180,000 clones, 70% to 85% seen once. Germline CDR1 and CDR2: LGHNA and YNFKEQ. The V and J ends lost 1 base and 7 bases respectively, with 13 bases between them. The CDR3 extends over 14 amino acids. The rearrangement uses TRBV4-2 and TRBJ1-2; a possible D gene is TRBD1 (5 bases). This sequence was found in a girl aged 2 to 10 in good health and CMV-seropositive. Sequencing was performed on PBMCs. CDR3 loop: CASSQVTAQGGYTF. For the CDR3, the DNA is TGTGCCAGCAGCCAAGTGACCGCCCAGGGTGGCTACACCTTC.